These 30 T cell receptor beta chains were sequenced from one sample in a study of blood T cells in healthy people across ages. A J-beta primer mix and a sample-barcoded 5' primer were used in a second PCR of roughly 7 to 12 cycles. TCRdb re-derived calls from the 5' RACE reads in MiXCR, one entry per CDR3 protein. The sample lists approximately 800,000 distinct CDR3 sequences, around 34% occurring once. Sequenced: blood. The source of these receptors is a man aged 18-30 years in good health.

This clonotype was seen more than once but under ten times. J is TRBJ1-1 and V is TRBV5-1; no clear D. CDR1 SGHRS and CDR2 YFSETQ come from the germline V gene. Deletions cut 4 bases from V and 5 bases from J, with 12 bases between. The length of the CDR3 is 13 residues. CDR3 DNA sequence: TGCGCCAGCAGCCCGATTTTTGAGACTGAAGCTTTCTTT. Translation: CASSPIFETEAFF. Full variable domain (missing parts from reference TRBV5-1 and TRBJ1-1): KAGVTQTPRYLIKTRGQQVTLSCSPISGHRSVSWYQQTPGQGLQFLFEYFSETQRNKGNFPGRFSGRQFSNSRSEMNVSTLELGDSALYLCASSPIFETEAFFGQGTRLTVV.

The chain employs TRBV2 and TRBJ1-1; the D is unclear. The ends were cut back, 2 bases at V and 6 bases at J, with 10 bases in the middle. Germline values: CDR1 SNHLY, CDR2 FYNNEI. The CDR3 spans 13 residues. CDR3 residues: CASSEYGLPEAFF. CDR3 nucleotide sequence: TGTGCCAGCAGTGAATACGGGTTACCTGAAGCTTTCTTT.

This clonotype was seen a handful of times. The rearrangement joins TRBV7-2 to TRBJ2-4, with TRBD2 identical over 8 bases. This CDR3 is 16 amino acids long. Germline values: CDR1 SGHTA, CDR2 FQGNSA. J gave up 4 bases and V 4 bases, and 9 bases lay outside the gene matches. CDR3 residues: CASSSRAGAGKNIQYF. DNA of the CDR3: TGTGCCAGCAGCTCCCGAGCGGGGGCCGGTAAAAACATTCAGTACTTC. The whole variable domain, remainder taken from reference TRBV7-2 and TRBJ2-4, is GAGVSQSPSNKVTEKGKDVELRCDPISGHTALYWYRQSLGQGLEFLIYFQGNSAPDKSGLPSDRFSAERTGGSVSTLTIQRTQQEDSAVYLCASSSRAGAGKNIQYFGAGTRLSVL.

V gene TRBV2 combines with J gene TRBJ1-5; D is uncertain. CDR1 and CDR2 from the germline V gene are SNHLY and FYNNEI. CDR3 length: 16 amino acids. Trimming shortened V by 3 bases and J by 4 bases, and 16 bases separated the two germline ends. CDR3 residues: CASSDAGGRSNQPQHF. DNA for the CDR3: TGTGCCAGCAGTGATGCCGGCGGACGAAGTAATCAGCCCCAGCATTTT.

V gene TRBV6-2 or TRBV6-3 combines with J gene TRBJ2-5, with 8 bases identical to TRBD2. After removal of 2 bases from V and 12 bases from J, the junction contained 8 bases not matched to a gene. Germline V lookup: CDR1 MNHEY, CDR2 SVGEGT. The CDR3 runs to 13 residues. As DNA, the CDR3 is TGTGCCAGCAGTTACGCGAAACTAGCGGAAGAGTACTTC. It is translated as CASSYAKLAEEYF.

The rearrangement links TRBV5-6 to TRBJ1-2; the match to TRBD1 covers 8 bases. In germline, CDR1 is SGHDT, CDR2 YYEEEE. V shed 1 base and J 6 bases; nucleotides not matched to a gene: 2. This CDR3 comprises 13 residues. CDR3 coding DNA: TGTGCCAGCAGCTTGAACAGGGGGGATGGCTACACCTTC. It yields the protein CASSLNRGDGYTF.

This clonotype was counted a few times. The gene calls are TRBV6-2 or TRBV6-3 and TRBJ2-7; a possible D gene is TRBD2 (5 bases). CDR1 and CDR2 from the germline V gene are MNHEY and SVGEGT. The CDR3 extends over 15 amino acids. V was shortened by 1 base and J by 4 bases, with 14 bases between the two germline ends. CDR3 region: CASSYYGERLYEQYF. CDR3 in DNA: TGTGCCAGCAGTTACTACGGGGAGAGATTGTACGAGCAGTACTTC.

This clonotype was detected once. The V and J genes are TRBV20-1 and TRBJ2-5; a possible D gene is TRBD1 (6 bases). This CDR3 has 12 amino acids. V lost 5 bases and J lost 1, with 8 bases in between. The V gene's germline CDR1 is DFQATT and CDR2 SNEGSKA (reference sequence). The CDR3 region is CSAPGVQETQYF. DNA for the CDR3: TGCAGTGCTCCAGGGGTCCAAGAGACCCAGTACTTC.

This clonotype was recorded only once. The chain employs TRBV7-2 and TRBJ2-4; possibly TRBD2 for D (5 bases). The CDR3 length is 14 residues. Germline V gives CDR1 SGHTA, CDR2 FQGNSA. Deletions cut 3 bases from V and 13 bases from J, with 19 bases between. The chain's CDR3 is CASSFLDGKNEQYF. CDR3 bases: TGTGCCAGCAGCTTCCTAGACGGGAAAAATGAGCAGTACTTC.

A few counts support this clonotype. The CDR3 nucleotides read TGCGCCAGCAGCGCCACTCGACAGGGTGGCAATTCACCCCTCCACTTT. Its translation is CASSATRQGGNSPLHF. The chain is built from TRBV5-1 and TRBJ1-6; 7 positions match TRBD1. This CDR3 comprises 16 residues. Germline CDR1 and CDR2: SGHRS and YFSETQ. V lost 4 bases to trimming and J lost 7 bases; unmatched junction nucleotides: 11.

This chain links TRBV7-9 with TRBJ2-3; possible D gene TRBD1, 5 bases. Deletions cut 3 bases from V and 1 base from J, with 20 bases between. The CDR3 extends over 18 amino acids. Germline values: CDR1 SEHNR, CDR2 FQNEAQ (reference sequence). CDR3 sequence: CASSFEVRAAGGTDTQYF. The CDR3 nucleotides are TGTGCCAGCAGCTTCGAGGTCAGGGCCGCTGGGGGCACAGATACGCAGTATTTT.

This clonotype was seen many times. The genes are TRBV7-2 and TRBJ2-3, with TRBD2 identical over 14 bases. This CDR3 contains 16 residues. With V trimmed by 6 bases and J by 1 base, 3 bases remained unmatched. CDR1 SGHTA and CDR2 FQGNSA come from the germline V gene. The CDR3 DNA is TGTGCCAGCAGGTTGACTAGCGGGGGGGGCACAGATACGCAGTATTTT. This gives the protein CASRLTSGGGTDTQYF.

V and J are TRBV14 and TRBJ2-5, with no clear D. Trimming cost V 2 bases and J 12 bases, with 13 bases left between them. The CDR3 contains 12 residues. Germline V CDR1 and CDR2: SGHDN, FVKESK. DNA for the CDR3: TGTGCCAGCAGCCAAATAGATCGTCCGGAGTACTTC. The encoded protein is CASSQIDRPEYF.

This clonotype was observed at least ten times. The V and J genes are TRBV20-1 and TRBJ2-3; 8 nucleotides match TRBD2. The CDR3 runs to 15 residues. With V trimmed by 4 bases and J by 4 bases, 10 bases remained unmatched. Germline-derived CDR1 and CDR2 are DFQATT and SNEGSKA (reference sequence). Here the CDR3 DNA reads TGCAGTGCTATTGGGGGACTAGGTGGACCAGATACGCAGTATTTT. Translation: CSAIGGLGGPDTQYF.

This clonotype came up a few times. The gene calls are TRBV9 and TRBJ1-2; D gene unclear. Trimming took 5 bases from V and 8 from J, leaving 13 bases between them. The CDR3 runs to 12 residues. CDR1 and CDR2 from the germline V gene are SGDLS and YYNGEE. CDR3 sequence (DNA): TGTGCCAGCAGTCAGGAGGCTCGAGGCTACACCTTC. This gives the protein CASSQEARGYTF.

This rearrangement joins TRBV28 to TRBJ2-3; 13 bases map to TRBD2. Germline CDR1 MDHEN, CDR2 SYDVKM. The CDR3 sequence is 17 residues long. The V gene end was trimmed by 2 bases and the J gene end by 2 bases; junction bases not matched to a gene: 4. This chain's CDR3 is CASSLGGLAGSTDTQYF. For the CDR3, the DNA is TGTGCCAGCAGTTTAGGGGGACTAGCGGGATCCACAGATACGCAGTATTTT.

This clonotype was counted a few times. V is TRBV15 and J is TRBJ2-7; D perhaps matches TRBD1 (6 bases). CDR1 and CDR2 from the germline V gene are LNHNV and YYDKDF (reference sequence). V gave up 4 bases and J gave up 7 bases, with 14 bases separating them. This CDR3 has 13 amino acids. The CDR3 reads CATSMHTGKEQYF. CDR3 sequence (DNA): TGTGCCACCAGCATGCATACAGGGAAAGAGCAGTACTTC.

The chain links TRBV12-3 or TRBV12-4 to TRBJ1-6; the D gene is possibly TRBD1 (5 bases). The CDR3 sequence is 14 residues long. The V end was cut by 5 bases, the J end by 7 bases, with 12 bases between. CDR3 sequence reads: CASSQTGRNSPLHF. DNA of the CDR3: TGTGCCAGCAGTCAAACAGGAAGAAATTCACCCCTCCACTTT.

Ten or more counts support this clonotype. J is TRBJ2-5 and V is TRBV20-1; D might be TRBD2 (5 bases). Germline-derived CDR1 and CDR2 are DFQATT and SNEGSKA (reference sequence). V lost 1 base, J lost 2 bases, and 14 bases lay in between. This CDR3 is 15 amino acids long. Here the CDR3 DNA reads TGCAGTGCTAGAGCCACTAGGCAGCTACAAGAGACCCAGTACTTC. This sequence encodes CSARATRQLQETQYF.

This clonotype was recorded a few times. The chain carries TRBV5-1 and TRBJ1-2, with 8 nucleotides matching TRBD1. CDR3 length: 17 residues. Germline CDR1 SGHRS, CDR2 YFSETQ. V trimming: 4 bases; J trimming: 2 bases; junction bases outside the gene matches: 13. Here the CDR3 DNA reads TGCGCCAGCAGCCCCAGGACAGGGCGGCTTGGCAACTATGGCTACACCTTC. Amino acids: CASSPRTGRLGNYGYTF.

The J gene is TRBJ2-2, the V gene TRBV5-6; no clear D. CDR3 length: 16 residues. Germline-derived CDR1 and CDR2 are SGHDT and YYEEEE. The ends were cut back, 2 bases at V and 2 bases at J, with 13 bases in the middle. CDR3 bases: TGTGCCAGCAGCTTCAACTCGGGCTTTAACACCGGGGAGCTGTTTTTT. It encodes CASSFNSGFNTGELFF. Together with reference TRBV5-6 and TRBJ2-2, the CDR3 gives the full variable domain: DAGVTQSPTHLIKTRGQQVTLRCSPKSGHDTVSWYQQALGQGPQFIFQYYEEEERQRGNFPDRFSGHQFPNYSSELNVNALLLGDSALYLCASSFNSGFNTGELFFGEGSRLTVL.

The J gene is TRBJ2-1, the V gene TRBV15, with 9 bases fitting TRBD1. The germline gives CDR1 LNHNV, CDR2 YYDKDF (reference sequence). This CDR3 has 14 residues. J lost 8 bases, V lost 4 bases, and 6 bases had no gene match. The CDR3 coding sequence is TGTGCCACCAGCACTCCGGGACAGGGTTATGAGCAGTTCTTC. Residues: CATSTPGQGYEQFF.

This clonotype occurred once. The gene calls are TRBV20-1 and TRBJ2-1; the D is unclear. This CDR3 is 16 amino acids long. Germline CDR1 reads DFQATT; CDR2 reads SNEGSKA (reference sequence). V was shortened by 3 bases and J by 0 bases, with 15 bases between the two germline ends. CDR3 nucleotide sequence: TGCAGTGCTAGGGAAGCAGGCGCCCTCTCCTACAATGAGCAGTTCTTC. The encoded protein is CSAREAGALSYNEQFF.

The V and J genes are TRBV11-2 and TRBJ2-3; 7 positions match TRBD1. CDR1 is SGHAT, CDR2 FQNNGV, per germline. This CDR3 region has 20 residues. Trimming took 3 bases from V and 0 from J; bases not matched to a gene: 18. For the CDR3, the DNA is TGTGCCAGCAGCTTCGATACCATAGGGACAGTCCTTTCTAGCACAGATACGCAGTATTTT. It specifies CASSFDTIGTVLSSTDTQYF.

J is TRBJ1-5 and V is TRBV5-5, with D maybe TRBD1 (5 bases). V lost 1 base and J 5 bases, leaving 16 bases between the germline ends. The CDR3 has 16 residues. In germline, CDR1 is SGHKS, CDR2 YYEKEE (reference sequence). CDR3 in amino acids: CASSLTRTGPYQPQHF. For the CDR3, the DNA is TGTGCCAGCAGCTTGACCCGGACGGGGCCCTATCAGCCCCAGCATTTT.

This clonotype was recorded many times. The V gene is TRBV7-9, the J gene TRBJ2-3, with D possibly being TRBD2 (6 bases). Germline V gene sequence: CDR1 SEHNR, CDR2 FQNEAQ (reference sequence). V was pared by 1 base and J by 1 base, with 9 bases between. This CDR3 region has 15 residues. The CDR3 reads CASSLGGEGTDTQYF. The CDR3, as DNA: TGTGCCAGCAGCTTAGGAGGGGAGGGCACAGATACGCAGTATTTT.

The chain is built from TRBV24-1 and TRBJ2-7, with D perhaps matching TRBD1 (5 bases). The CDR3 runs 13 residues. Trimming pared 4 bases from V and 3 bases from J, leaving 9 bases between. From germline, CDR1 is KGHDR and CDR2 SFDVKD. CDR3: CATSEDMGYEQYF. DNA for the CDR3: TGTGCCACCAGTGAGGACATGGGCTACGAGCAGTACTTC.

The chain is built from TRBV16 and TRBJ1-6; a possible D gene is TRBD1 (5 bases). CDR1 and CDR2 from the germline V gene are KGHSY and FQNENV. Trimming stripped 6 bases from V and 8 bases from J, with 17 bases between. CDR3 length: 15 residues. CDR3: CASRRGEGGDSPLHF. Here the CDR3 DNA reads TGTGCCAGCAGACGTGGAGAGGGAGGGGATTCACCCCTCCACTTT.

This sequence joins TRBV9 and TRBJ1-2, with TRBD1 as a possible D gene (6 bases). Germline lookup yields CDR1 SGDLS and CDR2 YYNGEE. This CDR3 is 13 amino acids long. V was clipped by 3 bases and J by 8 bases, with 14 bases between them. As DNA, the CDR3 is TGTGCCAGCAGCGGACGAGGGGGACGAGGCTACACCTTC. The encoded protein is CASSGRGGRGYTF.

V gene TRBV20-1 combines with J gene TRBJ2-7, with D uncertain. CDR1 is DFQATT, CDR2 SNEGSKA, per germline (reference sequence). This CDR3 spans 16 amino acids. CDR3 DNA sequence: TGCAGCGCCTTACGCTCCCTGACTGGCAGCTCCTACGAGCAGTACTTC. Protein product: CSALRSLTGSSYEQYF.